A selection of T cell receptor beta chains follows, all from one sample in a study of blood T cell repertoires in COVID-19. TCRdb keeps only in-frame clones here, not all; method: immunoSEQ multiplex PCR. The sample has more than 200,000 clones; more than 65% are singletons. The material sequenced was peripheral blood. The receptor set was obtained from a woman at least 80 years old with acute or convalescent COVID-19. The CDR3 runs from the conserved cysteine through the conserved F or W. The D gene is left open where the match is weak. Where a row states a size, it is once, few, many or the class of an expanded clone; other rows omit it.

>TRBV3-1/TRBV3-2|TRBJ1-4|NA|TRBD1
CASSPTGTGGDEKLFF
TGTGCCAGCAGCCCTACCGGGACAGGGGGGGATGAAAAACTGTTTTTT
>TRBV30|TRBJ2-5|NA|NA
CAFSRLVGVETQYF
TGTGCCTTCAGTCGACTAGTCGGGGTTGAGACCCAGTACTTC
>TRBV15|TRBJ2-3|NA|NA
CATSRATGQGGVPSTDTQYF
TGTGCCACCAGCAGAGCTACAGGTCAGGGCGGGGTCCCTAGCACAGATACGCAGTATTTT
>TRBV27|TRBJ2-7|once|NA
CASSLSSKSKQYF
TGTGCCAGCAGTTTAAGTTCTAAATCAAAGCAGTACTTC
>TRBV19|TRBJ1-2|NA|NA
CASSIQGSYYGYTF
TGTGCCAGTAGTATCCAGGGGTCTTACTATGGCTACACCTTC
>TRBV3-1/TRBV3-2|TRBJ2-5|NA|TRBD2
CASSPGVRGGWETQYF
TGTGCCAGCAGCCCCGGGGTCCGGGGGGGCTGGGAGACCCAGTACTTC
>TRBV12-3/TRBV12-4|TRBJ1-1|few|NA
CASSLVSREAFF
TGTGCCAGCAGTTTAGTATCCCGGGAAGCTTTCTTT
>TRBV7-9|TRBJ2-1|few|TRBD2
CASSRTSGANEQFF
TGTGCCAGCAGCAGAACTAGCGGCGCCAATGAGCAGTTCTTC
>TRBV7-9|TRBJ1-2|few|NA
CASSLAGDLANYGYTF
TGTGCCAGCAGCTTAGCGGGGGACTTAGCTAACTATGGCTACACCTTC
>TRBV29-1|TRBJ1-4|NA|NA
CSVEVIRGTEKLFF
TGCAGCGTTGAAGTTATTAGGGGGACCGAAAAACTGTTTTTT
>TRBV27|TRBJ2-2|NA|NA
CASSLYGLTNTGELFF
TGTGCCAGCAGTTTATATGGTCTAACGAACACCGGGGAGCTGTTTTTT
>TRBV7-9|TRBJ1-5|NA|NA
CASSPSGLSNQPQHF
TGTGCCAGCAGCCCCAGTGGCCTTAGCAATCAGCCCCAGCATTTT
>TRBV19|TRBJ2-5|NA|NA
CASSMLGTTGGETQYF
TGTGCCAGTAGTATGCTAGGGACGACAGGAGGAGAGACCCAGTACTTC
>TRBV6-5|TRBJ2-7|NA|NA
CASSYSGGGPSYEQYF
TGTGCCAGCAGTTATTCAGGAGGAGGGCCATCCTACGAGCAGTACTTC
>TRBV7-2|TRBJ1-2|NA|NA
CASSLVTGQLSGYTF
TGTGCCAGCAGCTTAGTTACTGGACAGCTTTCAGGCTACACCTTC
>TRBV5-1|TRBJ2-1|few|NA
CASSDNPSYNEQFF
TGCGCCAGCAGCGACAACCCCTCCTACAATGAGCAGTTCTTC
>TRBV25-1|TRBJ2-7|once|TRBD2
CASSEPGLAGVYEQYF
TGTGCCAGCAGTGAACCCGGACTAGCGGGGGTCTACGAGCAGTACTTC
>TRBV28|TRBJ1-6|NA|NA
CASSLQGTRYNSPLHF
TGTGCCAGCAGTTTACAGGGGACCAGGTATAATTCACCCCTCCACTTT
>TRBV3-1/TRBV3-2|TRBJ2-7|once|TRBD2
CASSSTSGGAYEQYF
TGTGCCAGCAGCTCTACCAGCGGGGGCGCCTACGAGCAGTACTTC
>TRBV28|TRBJ2-5|NA|NA
CASTREGGETQYF
TGTGCCAGCACCCGAGAAGGGGGAGAGACCCAGTACTTC
>TRBV10-3|TRBJ2-2|NA|NA
CAITSTEANTGELFF
TGTGCCATCACCTCGACAGAAGCCAACACCGGGGAGCTGTTTTTT
>TRBV5-6|TRBJ2-3|NA|NA
CASSFLDRRSDTQYF
TGTGCCAGCAGCTTTCTAGACAGAAGATCAGATACGCAGTATTTT
>TRBV7-9|TRBJ2-4|NA|NA
CASSPTVLAKNIQYF
TGTGCCAGCAGTCCGACAGTCTTAGCCAAAAACATTCAGTACTTC
>TRBV28|TRBJ1-1|NA|TRBD1
CASRNGQGAPNTEAFF
TGTGCCAGCAGAAACGGACAGGGGGCGCCCAACACTGAAGCTTTCTTT
>TRBV5-1|TRBJ1-5|NA|TRBD1
CASSVGTGPYQPQHF
TGCGCCAGCAGCGTAGGGACAGGGCCCTATCAGCCCCAGCATTTT
>TRBV3-1/TRBV3-2|TRBJ2-7|NA|TRBD2
CASSQHGLAGADEQYF
TGTGCCAGCAGCCAACACGGACTAGCGGGAGCAGACGAGCAGTACTTC
>TRBV5-1|TRBJ1-4|NA|NA
CASRTEPGNEKLFF
TGCGCCAGCCGCACTGAACCCGGGAATGAAAAACTGTTTTTT
>TRBV11-2|TRBJ1-1|NA|TRBD1
CASSRTGGGLWAFF
TGTGCCAGCAGCCGCACAGGGGGCGGACTATGGGCTTTCTTT
>TRBV5-6|TRBJ1-2|NA|NA
CASSQLRGSGAFHGYTF
TGTGCCAGCAGCCAATTAAGGGGGTCAGGGGCCTTTCATGGCTACACCTTC
>TRBV6-5|TRBJ2-1|few|TRBD2
CASSRAGLGYNEQFF
TGTGCCAGCAGTCGGGCGGGACTAGGGTACAATGAGCAGTTCTTC
>TRBV9|TRBJ2-7|NA|TRBD1
CASSAQRDRAYEQYF
TGTGCCAGCAGCGCTCAAAGGGACAGAGCCTACGAGCAGTACTTC
>TRBV29-1|TRBJ1-2|NA|NA
CSVVANYGYTF
TGCAGCGTTGTCGCTAACTATGGCTACACCTTC
>TRBV7-9|TRBJ1-6|NA|NA
CASSLVPQGSSPLHF
TGTGCCAGCAGCTTAGTCCCACAGGGAAGCTCACCCCTCCACTTT
>TRBV5-1|TRBJ2-1|NA|TRBD2
CASSLIAGALNEQFF
TGCGCCAGCAGTCTGATAGCGGGGGCGCTCAATGAGCAGTTCTTC
>TRBV9|TRBJ1-2|NA|NA
CASSVGSRSQANYGYTF
TGTGCCAGCAGCGTAGGTTCCAGGTCGCAGGCTAACTATGGCTACACCTTC
>TRBV19|TRBJ2-7|once|NA
CASSSRLLPYEQYF
TGTGCCAGTAGTAGCAGACTACTACCCTACGAGCAGTACTTC
>TRBV6-5|TRBJ2-7|NA|NA
CASRTHPYEQYF
TGTGCCAGTCGGACACACCCCTACGAGCAGTACTTC
>TRBV5-8|TRBJ2-5|NA|NA
CASSLVFGTPETQYF
TGTGCCAGCAGCTTGGTGTTTGGGACACCCGAGACCCAGTACTTC
>TRBV6-6|TRBJ1-2|NA|NA
CASSHMSLNYGYTF
TGTGCCAGCAGCCACATGTCCTTAAACTATGGCTACACCTTC
>TRBV7-2|TRBJ2-1|NA|TRBD2
CASSLVSGGQFF
TGTGCCAGCAGCCTCGTTAGCGGGGGGCAGTTCTTC
>TRBV30|TRBJ2-5|few|TRBD1
CAWSVRTGMTQYF
TGTGCCTGGAGTGTCCGGACAGGGATGACCCAGTACTTC
>TRBV7-9|TRBJ1-2|NA|TRBD1
CASSPGQGAHGYTF
TGTGCCAGCAGCCCAGGACAGGGGGCGCATGGCTACACCTTC
>TRBV27|TRBJ2-7|few|NA
CASSFDSNYEQYF
TGTGCCAGCAGTTTTGACAGCAACTACGAGCAGTACTTC
>TRBV24-1|TRBJ2-5|NA|TRBD2
CATSRGRGRDQETQYF
TGTGCCACCAGTAGGGGTCGCGGGAGAGACCAAGAGACCCAGTACTTC
>TRBV19|TRBJ2-1|NA|TRBD1
CASTRGGGQGTEEQFF
TGTGCCAGTACCAGAGGGGGGGGACAGGGTACGGAGGAGCAGTTCTTC
>TRBV10-1|TRBJ2-7|NA|NA
CASSERVGYEQYF
TGCGCCAGCAGTGAACGGGTCGGGTACGAGCAGTACTTC
>TRBV6-5|TRBJ1-2|NA|NA
CASTLAGGNYGYTF
TGTGCCAGCACCCTAGCCGGCGGGAACTATGGCTACACCTTC
>TRBV10-3|TRBJ2-2|NA|TRBD1
CAISEGTGAGELFF
TGTGCCATCAGTGAGGGGACAGGGGCCGGGGAGCTGTTTTTT
>TRBV21-1|TRBJ2-7|NA|NA
CASHLEPSGRPYEQYF
TGTGCCAGCCACCTTGAGCCTAGCGGGAGGCCCTACGAGCAGTACTTC
>TRBV6-5|TRBJ2-7|NA|TRBD1
CASSSYPDRGGEQYF
TGTGCCAGCAGTTCCTACCCGGACAGGGGAGGAGAGCAGTACTTC
>TRBV7-9|TRBJ2-7|few|TRBD1
CASSSSWTGGSYEQYF
TGTGCCAGCAGCTCGTCTTGGACAGGGGGCTCATACGAGCAGTACTTC
>TRBV5-4|TRBJ2-1|NA|NA
CASSLQGLGSYNEQFF
TGTGCCAGCAGCTTGCAGGGACTGGGCTCCTACAATGAGCAGTTCTTC
>TRBV3-1/TRBV3-2|TRBJ1-4|NA|NA
CASSHRGAYEKLFF
TGTGCCAGCAGCCACAGGGGAGCCTATGAAAAACTGTTTTTT
>TRBV6-5|TRBJ1-2|NA|NA
CASSYTQSQEGGYTF
TGTGCCAGCAGTTACACTCAATCCCAGGAAGGTGGCTACACCTTC
>TRBV6-6|TRBJ2-7|NA|TRBD2
CASSYSGTSQGEQYF
TGTGCCAGCAGTTACTCCGGGACTAGTCAAGGCGAGCAGTACTTC
>TRBV30|TRBJ2-7|NA|NA
CAWSVLLGLAYEQYF
TGTGCCTGGAGTGTACTGCTGGGGCTGGCCTACGAGCAGTACTTC
>TRBV3-1/TRBV3-2|TRBJ2-1|NA|NA
CASSQEGQSGTQGYNEQFF
TGTGCCAGCAGCCAAGAGGGCCAATCCGGGACACAGGGTTACAATGAGCAGTTCTTC
>TRBV5-1|TRBJ2-1|NA|TRBD2
CASSFNLDLAGTKFF
TGCGCCAGCAGCTTTAATTTGGACCTAGCGGGAACTAAGTTCTTC
>TRBV6-1|TRBJ2-7|NA|NA
CASSEVGRLSSYEQYF
TGTGCCAGCAGTGAAGTAGGCAGGCTCAGCTCCTACGAGCAGTACTTC